Listed below are T cell receptor beta chains from one sample, sequenced in a study of early T cells in non-severe SARS-CoV-2 infection. One entry per CDR3 protein results from TCRdb running MiXCR on the 5' RACE reads. The sample yields some 48,000 distinct CDR3 sequences, approximately 13% seen once. Specimen: whole blood. The receptor source for this set is an adult who was a healthcare worker with PCR-confirmed SARS-CoV-2 infection or an uninfected control (not recorded which). Both conserved end residues are part of each CDR3. A D gene is named only where the DNA matches it firmly. Some rows mark clone size as missing; the rest say once, few, many or name a class of expanded clone.

d_gene	j_gene	abundance	v_gene	CDR3aa	CDR3nt
TRBD2	TRBJ2-3	many	TRBV30	CAWSPSSGVSTDTQYF	TGTGCCTGGAGTCCCTCTAGCGGGGTTAGCACAGATACGCAGTATTTT
TRBD2	TRBJ2-1	many	TRBV7-3	CASSLTWTSGMGQFF	TGTGCCAGCAGCTTAACGTGGACTAGCGGAATGGGGCAGTTCTTC
TRBD2	TRBJ2-2	NA	TRBV10-1	CASQGLAGAGELFF	TGCGCCAGCCAGGGACTAGCGGGAGCCGGGGAGCTGTTTTTT
NA	TRBJ2-3	many	TRBV4-1	CASSQDKGGGSTDTQYF	TGCGCCAGCAGCCAAGATAAGGGGGGGGGCAGCACAGATACGCAGTATTTT
NA	TRBJ2-7	few	TRBV28	CASTQNHYEQYF	TGTGCCAGCACACAGAACCACTACGAGCAGTACTTC
NA	TRBJ2-3	many	TRBV6-4	CASSGEKDGHTDTQYF	TGTGCCAGCAGTGGAGAAAAGGACGGTCACACAGATACGCAGTATTTT
TRBD2	TRBJ2-1	NA	TRBV6-2/TRBV6-3	CASSTPGLDQFF	TGTGCCAGCAGTACCCCGGGACTAGATCAGTTCTTC
NA	TRBJ2-7	many	TRBV28	CASSFPQIRDGSYEQYF	TGTGCCAGCAGTTTTCCCCAAATCCGGGACGGGTCCTACGAGCAGTACTTC
TRBD2	TRBJ2-1	many	TRBV7-9	CASRTGLADDNEQFF	TGTGCCAGCAGGACTGGGCTAGCGGACGACAATGAGCAGTTCTTC
TRBD1	TRBJ1-1	NA	TRBV7-2	CASSPLRTGGRAFF	TGTGCCAGCAGCCCCCTAAGGACAGGGGGCCGCGCTTTCTTT